This TCR beta chain was retrieved from a study of control samples from healthy donors and cancer patients (TCRdb year 2020). The protocol used for the library was the immunoSEQ multiplex PCR assay. Sourced from immuneACCESS, this table was stored by TCRdb with only in-frame sequences that have V and J called. A share of the clones is absent; for the studies checked, an unresolved V gene accounts for under half, and the remainder has no known explanation. The sample data list about 160,000 clones, and about 94% of these were observed just once. The ten top clones hold approximately 8% of the sample. For this clone: Its antigen remains unidentified. No per-base quality is available; no much larger clone lies one base away.

CDR1 MNHEY and CDR2 SMNVEV were looked up in the germline V gene (reference sequence). Reading from cysteine to phenylalanine, the CDR3 counts 13 amino acids. Here the CDR3 DNA is all that survives: 39 bases in frame from base 1. Trimming removed 7 bases from V and 1 base from J, leaving 10 bases between the germline ends. The sample comprised blood. The chain links TRBV27 with TRBJ1-1; the D segment cannot be called with confidence. The TCR comes from a woman between 40 and 50 years old in good health. The DNA sequence is as follows: TGTGCCAGCAATAAGGCCCCGAACACTGAAGCTTTCTTT. This translates into CASNKAPNTEAFF.